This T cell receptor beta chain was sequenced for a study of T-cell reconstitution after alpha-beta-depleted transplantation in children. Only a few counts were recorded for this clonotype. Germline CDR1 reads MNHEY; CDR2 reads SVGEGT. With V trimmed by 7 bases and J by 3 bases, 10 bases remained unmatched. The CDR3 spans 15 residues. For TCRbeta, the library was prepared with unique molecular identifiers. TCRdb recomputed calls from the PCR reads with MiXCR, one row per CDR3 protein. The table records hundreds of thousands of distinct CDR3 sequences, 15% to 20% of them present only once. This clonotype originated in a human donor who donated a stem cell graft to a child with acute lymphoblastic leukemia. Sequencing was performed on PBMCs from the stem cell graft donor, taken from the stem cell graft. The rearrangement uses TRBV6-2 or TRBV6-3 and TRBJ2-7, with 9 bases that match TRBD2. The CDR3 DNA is TGTGCCAGCACTTCAGCGGGAGGTTCCTTCTACGAGCAGTACTTC. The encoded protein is CASTSAGGSFYEQYF.